The 15 T cell receptor beta chains in this list originate from one sample, sequenced in a study of response to subunit inactivated influenza vaccine. A single record per CDR3 protein comes from TCRdb applying MiXCR to the RT-PCR reads. The table lists about 170,000 distinct CDR3 sequences, around 12% of them singletons. These same data were also listed under a study on T cells expressing NK-cell markers. From that second work: What made the TCR beta cDNA was 5'RACE template switching with UMIs.

The sequencing used CD8+ T cells sorted from PBMCs, collected about 13 days after vaccination. Receptors were obtained from a man aged 45-60 years who received an inactivated influenza vaccine.

This clonotype occurred a few times. This rearrangement joins TRBV13 to TRBJ2-2; D ambiguous. The CDR3 is made up of 14 amino acids. Trimming shortened V by 7 bases and J by 2 bases, and 11 bases separated the two germline ends. From germline, CDR1 is PRHDT and CDR2 FYEKMQ (reference sequence). The CDR3 here is CASTLPENTGELFF. CDR3 nucleotide sequence: TGTGCCAGCACCCTTCCCGAAAACACCGGGGAGCTGTTTTTT.

This clonotype came up a few times. The chain links TRBV12-3 or TRBV12-4 to TRBJ2-2, with a tentative D call TRBD2 (5 bases). Trimming removed 6 bases at V and 2 bases at J, with 10 bases between. This CDR3 contains 14 residues. CDR3 protein: CASSRTVNTGELFF. The CDR3 nucleotides read TGTGCCAGCAGCCGGACTGTTAACACCGGGGAGCTGTTTTTT.

The chain carries TRBV4-2 and TRBJ1-3, with D uncertain. The CDR3 sequence is 17 residues long. V lost 0 bases, J lost 0 bases, and 12 bases lay in between. CDR1 and CDR2 (germline): LGHNA, YNFKEQ. The CDR3 loop reads CASSQDAGSSSGNTIYF. DNA for the CDR3: TGTGCCAGCAGCCAAGATGCCGGCAGCTCCTCTGGAAACACCATATATTTT.

This clonotype showed up just a few times. The genes are TRBV6-1 and TRBJ2-2; D might be TRBD1 or TRBD2, each matching 6 bases. The CDR3 consists of 12 residues. V was clipped by 10 bases and J by 4 bases, with 10 bases between them. The germline CDR1 and CDR2 sequences are MNHNS and SASEGT. CDR3: CATPGATGELFF. DNA of the CDR3: TGTGCCACCCCGGGGGCCACCGGGGAGCTGTTTTTT.

V and J are TRBV6-5 and TRBJ2-1; D uncertain. Trimming removed 0 bases at V and 5 bases at J, with 8 bases between. The CDR3 contains 14 residues. Germline CDR1 is MNHEY and CDR2 is SVGAGI. CDR3: CASSYSSANNEQFF. Here the CDR3 DNA reads TGTGCCAGCAGTTACTCTTCCGCAAACAATGAGCAGTTCTTC.

The rearrangement joins TRBV28 to TRBJ2-4, with 9 bases identical to TRBD1. After removal of 5 bases from V and 1 base from J, the junction contained 9 bases not matched to a gene. CDR1 is MDHEN, CDR2 SYDVKM, per germline. This CDR3 has 17 amino acids. This CDR3 reads CASSLGTGLEAKNIQYF. As DNA, the CDR3 is TGTGCCAGCAGTCTGGGGACAGGGTTGGAGGCCAAAAACATTCAGTACTTC.

CDR3 sequence (DNA): TGTGCCAGCAGCCAGGGGACAGTTTATGGCTACACCTTC. Encoded protein: CASSQGTVYGYTF. The chain carries TRBV14 and TRBJ1-2, with 7 bases identical to TRBD1. CDR3 length equals 13 residues. Trimming took 3 bases from V and 5 from J; bases not matched to a gene: 3. CDR1 and CDR2 (germline): SGHDN, FVKESK.

The chain recombines TRBV15 with TRBJ2-6; D is unclear. The germline CDR1 and CDR2 sequences are LNHNV and YYDKDF (reference sequence). The V end lost 5 bases, the J end lost 0 bases, and 14 bases lay between the germline ends. CDR3 length: 17 amino acids. DNA for the CDR3: TGTGCCACCAGCGGATCCTGGGATTTCTCTGGGGCCAACGTCCTGACTTTC. This sequence encodes CATSGSWDFSGANVLTF.

In nucleotides, the CDR3 is TGCGCCAGCAGCCAAGCCGGACAGGGTCACAATGAGCAGTTCTTC. It translates to CASSQAGQGHNEQFF. V usage is TRBV4-3 and J usage is TRBJ2-1; the match to TRBD1 covers 8 bases. V was clipped by 1 base and J by 5 bases; unmatched bases: 4. Per the germline V gene, CDR1 is LGHNA and CDR2 is YSLEER. This CDR3 has 15 amino acids.

This clonotype was found a few times. The CDR3 reads CASSLARGGTHYEQYF. CDR3 DNA: TGTGCCAGCAGCTTGGCCCGCGGGGGGACCCACTACGAGCAGTACTTC. The gene calls are TRBV5-5 and TRBJ2-7; 8 bases line up with TRBD2. Germline CDR1 is SGHKS and CDR2 is YYEKEE (reference sequence). V lost 0 bases, J lost 3 bases, and 8 bases stayed unmatched. The CDR3 is made up of 16 amino acids.

The J gene is TRBJ2-7, the V gene TRBV4-3, with D possibly matching TRBD1 (5 bases). V lost 0 bases to trimming and J lost 6 bases, with 15 bases between them. Per germline, CDR1 LGHNA and CDR2 YSLEER. This CDR3 is built from 15 residues. CDR3 protein: CASSQDSRGNSEQYF. DNA for the CDR3: TGCGCCAGCAGCCAAGATTCAAGGGGCAATAGCGAGCAGTACTTC.

V gene TRBV4-1 combines with J gene TRBJ2-1, with 7 bases lining up with TRBD1. The CDR3 is 15 residues long. Germline CDR1 MGHRA, CDR2 YSYEKL. Trimming removed 3 bases from V and 4 bases from J; junction bases left unmatched: 6. The CDR3 spells CASSQAGTEYNEQFF. The CDR3, as DNA: TGCGCCAGCAGCCAGGCCGGGACAGAGTACAATGAGCAGTTCTTC.

The chain joins TRBV12-3 or TRBV12-4 to TRBJ1-5, with a possible D match to TRBD1 (5 bases). The CDR3 contains 15 residues. Deletions cut 3 bases from V and 3 bases from J, with 12 bases between. The CDR3: CASSFTAGDNQPQHF. In DNA, the CDR3 is TGTGCCAGCAGTTTTACGGCGGGGGACAATCAGCCCCAGCATTTT.

There are a few counts of this clonotype. V gene TRBV7-2 combines with J gene TRBJ2-7; 8 bases line up with TRBD2. This CDR3 has 17 residues. CDR1 SGHTA and CDR2 FQGNSA come from the germline V gene. With 7 bases clipped from V and 5 bases from J, the junction kept 19 bases outside the gene matches. The CDR3, as DNA: TGTGCCAGCACCCTATCGGGACTAGGTTCTTTAATGGACGAGCAGTACTTC. Protein sequence: CASTLSGLGSLMDEQYF.

This clonotype was recorded many times. The chain combines TRBV6-7 with TRBJ1-5, with D possibly being TRBD1 (6 bases). TRBV6-7 carries the ORF label, with uncertain function. V lost 2 bases and J lost 5, with 19 bases in between. The CDR3 extends over 17 amino acids. The CDR3 protein is CASSYRRVRGGDQPQHF. The DNA of the CDR3 is TGTGCCAGCAGTTACCGGAGAGTCAGGGGTGGTGATCAGCCCCAGCATTTT.